This T cell receptor (beta chain) was captured in a study of T cell changes during pregnancy in multiple sclerosis. The table came from immunoSEQ multiplex PCR; TCRdb's copy has only in-frame clones and leaves some out. The sample lists 50,000 or so clones, about 92% occurring once. The CDR3 has 13 residues. Germline V gives CDR1 SGHDT, CDR2 YYEEEE. V dropped 5 bases and J dropped 7 bases, with 16 bases sitting between them. The V call is TRBV5-6, the J call TRBJ2-7; possible D gene TRBD1, 6 bases. This clonotype was sampled from a female donor with multiple sclerosis, enrolled in a pregnancy study. This specimen consisted of CD4+ T cells from peripheral blood mononuclear cells, obtained in the third trimester of pregnancy. DNA of the CDR3: TGTGCCAGCAGGGACGGGACATCTTGGGAGCAGTACTTC. Protein sequence: CASRDGTSWEQYF.